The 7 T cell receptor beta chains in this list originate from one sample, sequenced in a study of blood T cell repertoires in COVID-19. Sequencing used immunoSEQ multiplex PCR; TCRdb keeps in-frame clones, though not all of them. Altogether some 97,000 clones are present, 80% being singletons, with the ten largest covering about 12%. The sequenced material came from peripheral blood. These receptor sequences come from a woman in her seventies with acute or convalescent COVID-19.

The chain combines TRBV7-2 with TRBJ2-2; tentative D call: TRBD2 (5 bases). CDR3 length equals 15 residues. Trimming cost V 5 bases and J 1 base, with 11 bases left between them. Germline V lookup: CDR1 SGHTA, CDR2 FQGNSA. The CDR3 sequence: CASSIQLGNTGELFF. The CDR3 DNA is TGTGCCAGCAGCATACAACTAGGGAACACCGGGGAGCTGTTTTTT. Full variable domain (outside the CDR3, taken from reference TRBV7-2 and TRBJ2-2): GAGVSQSPSNKVTEKGKDVELRCDPISGHTALYWYRQSLGQGLEFLIYFQGNSAPDKSGLPSDRFSAERTGGSVSTLTIQRTQQEDSAVYLCASSIQLGNTGELFFGEGSRLTVL.

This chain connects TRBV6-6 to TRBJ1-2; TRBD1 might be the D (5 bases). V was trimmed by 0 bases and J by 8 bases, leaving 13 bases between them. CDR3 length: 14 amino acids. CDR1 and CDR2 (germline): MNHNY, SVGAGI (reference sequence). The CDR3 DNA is TGTGCCAGCAGTTACTCGAGGCAGGGTGGGGGCTACACCTTC. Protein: CASSYSRQGGGYTF.

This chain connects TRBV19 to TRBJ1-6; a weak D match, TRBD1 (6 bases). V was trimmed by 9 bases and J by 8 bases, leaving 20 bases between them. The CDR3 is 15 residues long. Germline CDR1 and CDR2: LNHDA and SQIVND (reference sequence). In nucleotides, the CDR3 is TGTGCCAGCACGGACATACAGGGCCAGCATTCACCCCTCCACTTT. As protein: CASTDIQGQHSPLHF.

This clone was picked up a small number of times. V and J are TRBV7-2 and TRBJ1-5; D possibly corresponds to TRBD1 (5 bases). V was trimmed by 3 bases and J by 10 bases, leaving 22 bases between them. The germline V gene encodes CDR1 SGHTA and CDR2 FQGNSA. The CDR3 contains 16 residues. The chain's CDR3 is CASSFLRSGTGGPQHF. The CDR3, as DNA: TGTGCCAGCAGCTTCCTGAGGTCGGGGACTGGGGGTCCCCAGCATTTT.

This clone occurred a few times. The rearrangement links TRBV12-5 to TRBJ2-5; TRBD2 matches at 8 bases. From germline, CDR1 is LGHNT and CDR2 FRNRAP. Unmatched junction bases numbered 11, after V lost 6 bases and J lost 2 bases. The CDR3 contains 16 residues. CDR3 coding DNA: TGTGCTAGTGGCGCCCCAACGGGGGGGTCACAAGAGACCCAGTACTTC. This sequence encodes CASGAPTGGSQETQYF.

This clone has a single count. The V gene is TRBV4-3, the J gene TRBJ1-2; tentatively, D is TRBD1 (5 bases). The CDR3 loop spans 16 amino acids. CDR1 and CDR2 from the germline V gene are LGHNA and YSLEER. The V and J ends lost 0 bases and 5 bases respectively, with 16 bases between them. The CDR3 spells CASSQDRDGGRYGYTF. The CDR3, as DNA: TGCGCCAGCAGCCAAGATCGGGACGGAGGGAGATATGGCTACACCTTC.

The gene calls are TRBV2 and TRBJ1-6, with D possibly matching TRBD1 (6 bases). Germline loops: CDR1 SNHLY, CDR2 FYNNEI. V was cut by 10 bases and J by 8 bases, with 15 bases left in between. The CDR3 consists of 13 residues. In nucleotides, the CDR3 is TGTGCCAACAAACAGGGATCAGATTCACCCCTCCACTTT. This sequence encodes CANKQGSDSPLHF. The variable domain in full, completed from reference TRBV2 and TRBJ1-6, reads EPEVTQTPSHQVTQMGQEVILRCVPISNHLYFYWYRQILGQKVEFLVSFYNNEISEKSEIFDDQFSVERPDGSNFTLKIRSTKLEDSAMYFCANKQGSDSPLHFGNGTRLTVT.